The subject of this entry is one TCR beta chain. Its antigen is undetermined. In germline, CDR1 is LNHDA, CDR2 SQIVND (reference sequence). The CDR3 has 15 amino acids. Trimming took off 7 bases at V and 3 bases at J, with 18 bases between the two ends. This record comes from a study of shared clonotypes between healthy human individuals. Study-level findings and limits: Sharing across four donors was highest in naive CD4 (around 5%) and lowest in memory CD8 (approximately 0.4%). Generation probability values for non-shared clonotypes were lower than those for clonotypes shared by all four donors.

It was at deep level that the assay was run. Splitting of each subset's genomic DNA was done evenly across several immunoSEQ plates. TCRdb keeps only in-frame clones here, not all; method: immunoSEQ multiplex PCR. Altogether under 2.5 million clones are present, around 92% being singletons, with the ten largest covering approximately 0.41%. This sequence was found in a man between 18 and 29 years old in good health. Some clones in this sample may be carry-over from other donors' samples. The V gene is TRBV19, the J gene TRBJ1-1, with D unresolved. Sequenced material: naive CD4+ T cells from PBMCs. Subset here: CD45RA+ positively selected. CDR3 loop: CASKGVPGRDTEAFF. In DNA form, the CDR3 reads TGTGCCAGTAAGGGTGTTCCGGGAAGGGACACTGAAGCTTTCTTT.